These 28 T cell receptor beta chains were all obtained from the same sample, sequenced in a study of T cells in Graves' hyperthyroidism and ophthalmopathy. TCR beta CDR3 sequences were amplified from RNA transcripts. First-round RT-PCR of the TCR CDR3 relied on the HTBI primer set. TCRdb processed the multiplex PCR reads anew with MiXCR; each CDR3 protein has one entry. The table includes some 620,000 distinct CDR3 sequences, roughly 15% detected once. Sequencing input: blood. The source is a woman aged 25 to 45 with Graves' hyperthyroidism.

This clonotype showed up just once. The genes are TRBV27 and TRBJ1-2; no clear D. The CDR3 has 14 amino acids. Germline CDR1 and CDR2: MNHEY and SMNVEV (reference sequence). The V end was cut by 2 bases, the J end by 6 bases, with 13 bases between. The CDR3 loop reads CASSLDHGNNGYTF. The CDR3 DNA is TGTGCCAGCAGTTTAGACCACGGGAACAATGGCTACACCTTC.

This clonotype was detected ten times or more. The chain joins TRBV28 to TRBJ2-7; the D is unclear. With 3 bases removed from V and 7 bases from J, the gap between germline ends came to 19 bases. The germline V gene encodes CDR1 MDHEN and CDR2 SYDVKM. The CDR3 runs to 15 residues. CDR3 DNA: TGTGCCAGCAGTTTCGTGTCGGGTGGCCCTGAAGAGCAGTACTTC. It codes for CASSFVSGGPEEQYF.

This sequence joins TRBV18 and TRBJ2-4; TRBD1 agrees at 7 bases. Germline CDR1 KGHSH, CDR2 LQKENI. The CDR3 is 16 amino acids. The V and J ends lost 2 bases and 3 bases, in that order; junction bases with no gene match: 7. CDR3 in amino acids: CASSPKTGKGKNIQYF. The CDR3 nucleotides read TGTGCCAGCTCACCAAAGACAGGGAAAGGCAAAAACATTCAGTACTTC.

The CDR3 DNA follows: TGTGCCAGCAGCCAAGCTGGGGCCAACGTCCTGACTTTC. This sequence encodes CASSQAGANVLTF. This chain uses TRBV3-1 with TRBJ2-6, with D unclear. Trimming shortened V by 1 base and J by 2 bases, and 0 bases separated the two germline ends. This CDR3 has 13 residues. From germline, CDR1 is LGHDT and CDR2 YNNKEL (reference sequence).

This clonotype was seen a few times. The CDR3 region has the DNA TGTGCCAGCAGCTTCGTCTCCCTAAGCACAGATACGCAGTATTTT. The encoded protein is CASSFVSLSTDTQYF. The chain uses TRBV7-8 and TRBJ2-3; D is ambiguous. The CDR3 contains 15 residues. Germline V gives CDR1 SGHVS, CDR2 FQNEAQ. With 3 bases removed from V and 0 bases from J, the gap between germline ends came to 10 bases.

This clonotype was counted many times. The chain has TRBV18 and TRBJ2-1; 7 bases agree with TRBD1. The CDR3 contains 13 residues. The V and J ends lost 5 bases and 5 bases, in that order; junction bases with no gene match: 3. CDR1 and CDR2 (germline): KGHSH, LQKENI. This CDR3 reads CASSDTGDNEQFF. In nucleotides, the CDR3 is TGTGCCAGCTCAGATACAGGGGACAATGAGCAGTTCTTC.

This clonotype was detected only a few times. The chain uses TRBV19 and TRBJ1-2; TRBD1 agrees at 9 bases. Germline assignment: CDR1 LNHDA and CDR2 SQIVND (reference sequence). The junction had 10 bases not matched to a gene; V was cut back by 5 bases and J by 6 bases. The CDR3 has 15 amino acids. The CDR3 reads CASSLWTGDTDGYTF. The CDR3 coding sequence is TGTGCCAGTAGTCTCTGGACAGGGGATACGGATGGCTACACCTTC.

Ten or more counts support this clonotype. The chain employs TRBV3-1 and TRBJ1-2; D is perhaps TRBD1 (6 bases). The V gene lost 8 bases and the J gene lost 4 bases, with 17 bases spanning the gap. The germline V gene encodes CDR1 LGHDT and CDR2 YNNKEL (reference sequence). This CDR3 has 14 amino acids. The CDR3 loop is CASGVGGASYGYTF. The DNA for the CDR3 is TGTGCCAGCGGGGTCGGGGGGGCGTCCTATGGCTACACCTTC.

Many counts were recorded for this clonotype. The chain combines TRBV7-8 with TRBJ2-1; D unresolved. V gave up 1 base and J gave up 4 bases, with 8 bases separating them. Germline loops: CDR1 SGHVS, CDR2 FQNEAQ. The CDR3 runs to 14 residues. CDR3 bases: TGTGCCAGCAGCTTAGTCGATGAATACAATGAGCAGTTCTTC. Encoded protein: CASSLVDEYNEQFF.

This clonotype was observed many times. The chain joins TRBV27 to TRBJ2-7, with 12 bases fitting TRBD2. Per the germline V gene, CDR1 is MNHEY and CDR2 is SMNVEV (reference sequence). The ends lost 2 bases at V and 5 bases at J; junction bases unmatched: 10. The CDR3 consists of 17 residues. The CDR3 DNA follows: TGTGCCAGCAGTTTAACGGTCCTAGCGGGAGGGAACCACGAGCAGTACTTC. Translating it yields CASSLTVLAGGNHEQYF.

This sequence joins TRBV20-1 and TRBJ2-2; D possibly corresponds to TRBD2 (5 bases). V was clipped by 3 bases and J by 1 base, with 9 bases between them. Per the germline V gene, CDR1 is DFQATT and CDR2 is SNEGSKA (reference sequence). The CDR3 has 14 residues. CDR3 DNA: TGCAGTGCTAGTCCCGGGATGAACACCGGGGAGCTGTTTTTT. Protein sequence: CSASPGMNTGELFF.

The chain recombines TRBV4-2 with TRBJ1-6, with D tentatively TRBD1 (5 bases). This CDR3 has 15 residues. V lost 1 base and J 10 bases, leaving 14 bases between the germline ends. Germline V CDR1 and CDR2: LGHNA, YNFKEQ. This chain's CDR3 is CASSQGMIRVSPLHF. Written as DNA, the CDR3 is TGTGCCAGCAGCCAAGGAATGATCAGGGTCTCACCCCTCCACTTT.

V and J are TRBV11-2 and TRBJ1-3; 12 bases are shared with TRBD1. The J segment lost 4 bases and the V segment lost 0 bases, leaving 10 bases of the junction unmatched. CDR3 length: 19 amino acids. CDR1 SGHAT and CDR2 FQNNGV come from the germline V gene. The CDR3 reads CASSLEGQGAGSDGNTIYF. The CDR3 nucleotides read TGTGCCAGCAGCTTAGAGGGACAGGGGGCTGGGAGTGACGGAAACACCATATATTTT.

CDR3 loop: CASSTRQGLSYNEQFF. The CDR3 DNA is TGTGCCAGCAGCACCCGACAGGGACTCTCCTACAATGAGCAGTTCTTC. J is TRBJ2-1 and V is TRBV14; weak D call: TRBD1 (7 bases). The V gene's germline CDR1 is SGHDN and CDR2 FVKESK. This CDR3 is 16 amino acids long. V lost 5 bases and J lost 0, with 14 bases in between.

V usage is TRBV7-8 and J usage is TRBJ1-5, with no clear D. Germline V gene sequence: CDR1 SGHVS, CDR2 FQNEAQ. The CDR3 has 17 residues. The V and J ends lost 5 bases and 4 bases respectively, with 21 bases between them. CDR3 DNA: TGTGCCAGCAGCCCCAACCCAATATACAGATGGAATCAGCCCCAGCATTTT. Protein sequence: CASSPNPIYRWNQPQHF. Based on the CDR3 plus reference TRBV7-8 and TRBJ1-5, the full variable domain is GAGVSQSPRYKVAKRGQDVALRCDPISGHVSLFWYQQALGQGPEFLTYFQNEAQLDKSGLPSDRFFAERPEGSVSTLKIQRTQQEDSAVYLCASSPNPIYRWNQPQHFGDGTRLSIL.

This clonotype was observed a few times. This chain joins TRBV5-6 and TRBJ1-6; weak D call: TRBD1 (6 bases). The CDR3 runs to 15 residues. The germline CDR1 and CDR2 sequences are SGHDT and YYEEEE. V lost 1 base to trimming and J lost 5 bases, with 10 bases between them. In nucleotides, the CDR3 is TGTGCCAGCAGCTTGAGTGGACAGAATAATTCACCCCTCCACTTT. Protein: CASSLSGQNNSPLHF.

This clonotype was seen at least ten times. The J gene is TRBJ2-7, the V gene TRBV6-5; 7 bases align to TRBD2. Germline V gene sequence: CDR1 MNHEY, CDR2 SVGAGI. The CDR3 consists of 14 residues. Unmatched junction bases numbered 7, after V lost 2 bases and J lost 6 bases. The CDR3 spells CASSYAGDSTEQYF. In DNA form, the CDR3 reads TGTGCCAGCAGTTACGCGGGAGACTCCACCGAGCAGTACTTC.

This clonotype has ten or more counts. J is TRBJ2-1 and V is TRBV5-5, with 8 bases fitting TRBD2. The CDR3 sequence is 16 residues long. Germline trimming cut 0 bases from V and 2 bases from J; bases unmatched to any gene: 4. Germline lookup yields CDR1 SGHKS and CDR2 YYEKEE (reference sequence). The CDR3 is CASSLGTSGAYNEQFF. The DNA for the CDR3 is TGTGCCAGCAGCTTGGGTACTAGCGGAGCCTACAATGAGCAGTTCTTC.

This clonotype has a count of ten or more. V and J are TRBV30 and TRBJ2-7, with D perhaps matching TRBD1 (6 bases). Germline lookup yields CDR1 GTSNPN and CDR2 SVGIG (reference sequence). V gave up 6 bases and J gave up 0 bases, with 12 bases separating them. The CDR3 is 13 residues long. CDR3 bases: TGTGCCTGTCACCGGGACAACTCCTACGAGCAGTACTTC. This gives the protein CACHRDNSYEQYF.

This clonotype was detected ten times or more. The rearrangement joins TRBV7-2 to TRBJ2-1; 7 positions match TRBD2. The germline V gene has CDR1 SGHTA and CDR2 FQGNSA. The length of the CDR3 is 16 residues. J was trimmed by 5 bases and V by 5 bases; bases with no gene match: 12. CDR3 in amino acids: CASSPRWASGNNEQFF. The CDR3 DNA is TGTGCCAGCAGCCCACGTTGGGCTAGCGGAAACAATGAGCAGTTCTTC. Full variable domain (outside the CDR3, taken from reference TRBV7-2 and TRBJ2-1): GAGVSQSPSNKVTEKGKDVELRCDPISGHTALYWYRQSLGQGLEFLIYFQGNSAPDKSGLPSDRFSAERTGGSVSTLTIQRTQQEDSAVYLCASSPRWASGNNEQFFGPGTRLTVL.

This clonotype was found many times. Here the CDR3 reads CASSSMGPSREQYF. Here the CDR3 DNA reads TGTGCCAGCAGCTCCATGGGCCCTTCGCGGGAGCAGTACTTC. The genes are TRBV7-8 and TRBJ2-7; D gene uncertain. V shed 4 bases and J shed 7 bases, with 17 bases lying between them. The CDR3 is made up of 14 amino acids. Germline CDR1 reads SGHVS; CDR2 reads FQNEAQ.

This clonotype appeared many times. The genes are TRBV27 and TRBJ2-1; 7 nucleotides agree with TRBD2. This CDR3 is built from 12 residues. CDR1 is MNHEY, CDR2 SMNVEV, per germline (reference sequence). Germline trimming cut 5 bases from V and 14 bases from J; bases unmatched to any gene: 9. In nucleotides, the CDR3 is TGTGCCAGCAGTCCGGACTCCCGGGGGGAGTTCTTC. This encodes CASSPDSRGEFF.

This clonotype appeared many times. The rearrangement uses TRBV28 and TRBJ2-6; no firm D call. Trimming took 3 bases from V and 9 from J, leaving 6 bases between them. Germline loops: CDR1 MDHEN, CDR2 SYDVKM. The CDR3 sequence is 12 residues long. The CDR3 nucleotides read TGTGCCAGCAGTTTGGACGTCAACGTCCTGACTTTC. Translation gives CASSLDVNVLTF.

The genes are TRBV27 and TRBJ2-2; D uncertain. V was cut by 5 bases and J by 6 bases, with 22 bases left in between. Germline assignment: CDR1 MNHEY and CDR2 SMNVEV (reference sequence). The CDR3 runs to 17 residues. The CDR3 protein is CASSDPTIQHLPGELFF. The CDR3 coding sequence is TGTGCCAGCAGTGACCCAACCATCCAGCATCTACCCGGGGAGCTGTTTTTT.

This clonotype was counted many times. The chain has TRBV11-2 and TRBJ2-3, with D maybe TRBD2 (6 bases). Germline V lookup: CDR1 SGHAT, CDR2 FQNNGV. V lost 0 bases, J lost 0 bases, and 16 bases lay in between. The CDR3 contains 18 residues. The DNA for the CDR3 is TGTGCCAGCAGCTTAGAGGCCCCCGGCAGCGGGAGCACAGATACGCAGTATTTT. This sequence encodes CASSLEAPGSGSTDTQYF.

V gene TRBV4-1 combines with J gene TRBJ2-1; the match to TRBD2 covers 8 bases. There are 14 residues in the CDR3. Germline V gene lookup returns CDR1 MGHRA and CDR2 YSYEKL. The trim removed 1 base at V and 5 bases at J, leaving 1 base unmatched. The CDR3 nucleotides are TGCGCCAGCAGCCAAGCGGGAGGGGACAATGAGCAGTTCTTC. Its protein product is CASSQAGGDNEQFF.

The chain couples TRBV19 to TRBJ1-1, with D perhaps TRBD1 (5 bases). Germline assignment: CDR1 LNHDA and CDR2 SQIVND (reference sequence). There are 14 residues in the CDR3. V was pared by 10 bases and J by 0 bases, with 15 bases between. The CDR3 sequence is CAIRAGRMNTEAFF. CDR3 bases: TGTGCCATTAGAGCGGGGCGAATGAACACTGAAGCTTTCTTT.

This clonotype was picked up many times. The chain joins TRBV5-5 to TRBJ1-2; no clear D. CDR1 and CDR2 (germline): SGHKS, YYEKEE (reference sequence). V lost 0 bases and J lost 4, with 13 bases in between. CDR3 length: 15 residues. CDR3 DNA: TGTGCCAGCAGCTTGGCATGGGAGGGCGGCTATGGCTACACCTTC. It codes for CASSLAWEGGYGYTF. The whole variable domain, remainder taken from reference TRBV5-5 and TRBJ1-2, is DAGVTQSPTHLIKTRGQQVTLRCSPISGHKSVSWYQQVLGQGPQFIFQYYEKEERGRGNFPDRFSARQFPNYSSELNVNALLLGDSALYLCASSLAWEGGYGYTFGSGTRLTVV.